Listed here are 26 T cell receptor beta chains from one sample, sequenced in a study of blood T cells in healthy people across ages. A second PCR of roughly 7 to 11 cycles used a sample-barcoded 5' primer and a J-beta primer mix. TCRdb recomputed calls from the 5' RACE reads with MiXCR, one row per CDR3 protein. This repertoire shows hundreds of thousands of distinct CDR3 sequences, roughly 50% found once; its top ten account for approximately 21%. Sequences were obtained from blood. All receptors come from a man aged 30-40 years in good health.

This clonotype was picked up a small number of times. V and J are TRBV7-2 and TRBJ2-1; 8 bases align to TRBD1. V shed 4 bases, J shed 5 bases, and the junction held 10 bases outside the gene matches. The germline gives CDR1 SGHTA, CDR2 FQGNSA. The CDR3 extends over 16 amino acids. This chain's CDR3 is CASSWGQARSNNEQFF. The CDR3 bases are TGTGCCAGCAGCTGGGGACAGGCCAGGTCTAACAATGAGCAGTTCTTC.

The rearrangement uses TRBV20-1 and TRBJ2-7; 9 nucleotides line up with TRBD1. Germline V gives CDR1 DFQATT, CDR2 SNEGSKA (reference sequence). CDR3 length: 17 amino acids. The J segment lost 3 bases and the V segment lost 1 base, leaving 13 bases of the junction unmatched. CDR3: CSARVQTRTGVFYEQYF. CDR3 bases: TGCAGTGCTAGAGTCCAAACCCGGACAGGGGTTTTCTACGAGCAGTACTTC.

This clonotype appeared a single time. The V and J genes are TRBV20-1 and TRBJ2-1, with TRBD2 matching over 9 bases. Trimming removed 2 bases from V and 10 bases from J; junction bases left unmatched: 9. This CDR3 spans 14 amino acids. The V gene's germline CDR1 is DFQATT and CDR2 SNEGSKA (reference sequence). Here the CDR3 reads CSARSGLATYEQFF. The CDR3 coding sequence is TGCAGTGCTAGATCCGGACTAGCGACCTACGAGCAGTTCTTC.

V gene TRBV6-1 combines with J gene TRBJ2-5; 12 nucleotides agree with TRBD1. The germline gives CDR1 MNHNS, CDR2 SASEGT. Unmatched junction bases numbered 13, after V lost 6 bases and J lost 2 bases. The CDR3 spans 18 residues. This CDR3 reads CASRPRDRGPEIQETQYF. The CDR3 nucleotides read TGTGCCAGCAGACCTCGGGACAGGGGGCCAGAAATTCAAGAGACCCAGTACTTC.

This clonotype has just a few counts. The chain employs TRBV11-1 and TRBJ2-7; TRBD1 agrees at 7 bases. The germline V gene has CDR1 SGHAT and CDR2 FQDESV (reference sequence). This CDR3 is 14 amino acids long. The junction had 10 bases not matched to a gene; V was cut back by 5 bases and J by 6 bases. The DNA of the CDR3 is TGTGCCAGCAGCCCCCGGACAGGTTTCGTCGAGCAGTACTTC. It translates to CASSPRTGFVEQYF.

The CDR3 DNA reads as TGTGCCAGCAGTTTTTGGATTGCCGAGCAGTACTTC. Translated: CASSFWIAEQYF. V is TRBV28 and J is TRBJ2-4; D gene ambiguous. The end of the DNA fits TRBJ2-7 better, so the J call may be wrong. The CDR3 spans 12 residues. Per germline, CDR1 MDHEN and CDR2 SYDVKM.

CDR3 sequence: CASSQGDSLQETQYF. The CDR3 DNA reads as TGCGCCAGCAGCCAAGGGGACAGCCTTCAAGAGACCCAGTACTTC. The genes are TRBV4-1 and TRBJ2-4; TRBD1 matches 7 bases. The J call is uncertain, as TRBJ2-5 better fits the DNA end. CDR3 size: 15 residues. CDR1 is MGHRA and CDR2 is YSYEKL in the germline V gene.

The chain uses TRBV28 and TRBJ2-4, with a tentative D call TRBD2 (5 bases). The DNA end is more similar to TRBJ2-7, so the J call may be wrong. The germline V gene has CDR1 MDHEN and CDR2 SYDVKM. The CDR3 has 15 residues. For the CDR3, the DNA is TGTGCCAGCAGTCCACCTCCGCCGGGGATGTACGAGCAGTACTTC. Its protein product is CASSPPPPGMYEQYF.

This clonotype was counted a few times. CDR3 protein: CSVECDVKPPLSGANVLTF. The CDR3 DNA sequence: TGCAGCGTTGAGTGTGACGTCAAGCCCCCACTCTCTGGGGCCAACGTCCTGACTTTC. The chain carries TRBV29-1 and TRBJ2-6; D gene unclear. Trimming removed 3 bases from V and 0 bases from J, with 21 bases in between. The germline V gene has CDR1 SQVTM and CDR2 ANQGSEA. CDR3 length equals 19 residues.

The rearrangement uses TRBV3-1 and TRBJ1-2; 10 bases are a match to TRBD1. There are 18 residues in the CDR3. Per germline, CDR1 LGHDT and CDR2 YNNKEL (reference sequence). V shed 4 bases, J shed 8 bases, and the junction held 19 bases outside the gene matches. The CDR3 nucleotides are TGTGCCAGCAGCCTATACGCCTCCAGGGACAGGGGAGTATCGGGCTACACCTTC. It is translated as CASSLYASRDRGVSGYTF.

The genes are TRBV10-3 and TRBJ2-6; 10 bases align to TRBD1. This CDR3 has 17 amino acids. Germline CDR1 reads ENHRY; CDR2 reads SYGVKD. V shed 4 bases and J 3 bases; nucleotides not matched to a gene: 6. CDR3 region: CAISGTGGSFGANVLTF. The CDR3 bases are TGTGCCATCAGTGGGACAGGGGGTAGTTTTGGGGCCAACGTCCTGACTTTC.

This chain links TRBV19 with TRBJ2-7; 12 nucleotides align to TRBD1. Germline CDR1 is LNHDA and CDR2 is SQIVND (reference sequence). V lost 8 bases to trimming and J lost 4 bases; unmatched junction nucleotides: 12. This CDR3 has 16 amino acids. Here the CDR3 reads CASAAGGQGAKYEQYF. Written as DNA, the CDR3 is TGTGCCAGTGCTGCCGGGGGACAGGGGGCGAAATACGAGCAGTACTTC.

The chain uses TRBV4-2 and TRBJ2-4; D remains unclear. Judging by the DNA end, TRBJ2-7 fits better; the J call may be wrong. The CDR3 contains 14 residues. Germline V gene data show CDR1 as LGHNA and CDR2 as YNFKEQ. The CDR3 coding sequence is TGTGCCAGCAGCCGGGAAAGGGTTAACTACGAGCAGTACTTC. It yields the protein CASSRERVNYEQYF.

The chain couples TRBV5-6 to TRBJ2-2; D is undetermined. Germline-derived CDR1 and CDR2 are SGHDT and YYEEEE. The CDR3 contains 15 residues. Trimming cost V 1 base and J 1 base, with 8 bases left between them. The CDR3 loop reads CASSLPTENTGELFF. As DNA, the CDR3 is TGTGCCAGCAGCTTGCCCACTGAGAACACCGGGGAGCTGTTTTTT.

The chain has TRBV5-6 and TRBJ2-2; no definite D call. The CDR3 runs to 14 residues. V was cut by 4 bases and J by 7 bases, with 14 bases left in between. The V gene's germline CDR1 is SGHDT and CDR2 YYEEEE. The CDR3: CASSLISVGGELFF. The CDR3 DNA reads TGTGCCAGCAGCCTCATCTCTGTTGGCGGGGAGCTGTTTTTT.

V is TRBV14 and J is TRBJ2-1, with D uncertain. The CDR3 contains 12 residues. CDR1 SGHDN and CDR2 FVKESK come from the germline V gene. V dropped 3 bases and J dropped 7 bases, with 7 bases sitting between them. The chain's CDR3 is CASSHQRNEQFF. The CDR3 coding sequence is TGTGCCAGCAGCCATCAAAGGAATGAGCAGTTCTTC.

The chain links TRBV6-6 to TRBJ2-1, with unresolved D. The germline CDR1 and CDR2 sequences are MNHNY and SVGAGI (reference sequence). This CDR3 is 14 amino acids long. V was shortened by 0 bases and J by 10 bases, with 13 bases between the two germline ends. The CDR3 sequence: CASSYSAPMREQFF. The CDR3 bases are TGTGCCAGCAGTTACTCAGCCCCGATGCGGGAGCAGTTCTTC.

This sequence joins TRBV6-2 or TRBV6-3 and TRBJ2-6, with a possible D match to TRBD1 (5 bases). Per germline, CDR1 MNHEY and CDR2 SVGEGT. Trimming pared 6 bases from V and 4 bases from J, leaving 10 bases between. The CDR3 is 14 amino acids. CDR3 bases: TGTGCCAGCAGCTGGACATCCGGGGCCAACGTCCTGACTTTC. Encoded protein: CASSWTSGANVLTF.

The chain links TRBV6-5 to TRBJ2-3; no clear D gene. Per germline, CDR1 MNHEY and CDR2 SVGAGI. V was trimmed by 6 bases and J by 6 bases, leaving 19 bases between them. The CDR3 loop spans 15 amino acids. CDR3 sequence (DNA): TGTGCCAGCAGGACTCCAAGAGAACTGAGGGATACGCAGTATTTT. Encoded protein: CASRTPRELRDTQYF.

This clonotype came up once. This chain uses TRBV7-3 with TRBJ2-1; 8 bases align to TRBD2. The CDR3 length is 16 residues. V was pared by 5 bases and J by 6 bases, with 12 bases of the junction left unmatched. Germline V gene sequence: CDR1 SGHTA, CDR2 FQGTGA. The CDR3 nucleotides are TGTGCCAGCAGCCCTCCGGGGAGCGGGAGAAGCAATGAGCAGTTCTTC. This gives the protein CASSPPGSGRSNEQFF.

The chain employs TRBV5-1 and TRBJ1-2; D is unclear. CDR1 SGHRS and CDR2 YFSETQ come from the germline V gene. Deletions cut 4 bases from V and 4 bases from J, with 11 bases between. This CDR3 region has 13 residues. The CDR3 loop is CASSVMGFYGYTF. The CDR3 DNA follows: TGCGCCAGCAGCGTGATGGGTTTCTATGGCTACACCTTC.

The chain links TRBV28 to TRBJ2-5, with D perhaps given as TRBD1 or TRBD2 (6 bases each). The J call may be wrong; the DNA end is better matched by TRBJ2-7. The CDR3 is 16 residues long. CDR1 is MDHEN, CDR2 SYDVKM, per germline. The CDR3 sequence is CASSSRSEAGHYEQYF. The DNA of the CDR3 is TGTGCCAGCAGTTCCCGTAGTGAGGCGGGACACTACGAGCAGTACTTC.

The chain carries TRBV20-1 and TRBJ2-5; perhaps TRBD1 as D (5 bases). The CDR3 is made up of 13 amino acids. Germline CDR1 reads DFQATT; CDR2 reads SNEGSKA (reference sequence). Trimming took 6 bases from V and 2 from J, leaving 13 bases between them. Here the CDR3 DNA reads TGCAGTGCCCTCCTGACAGCGCAAGAGACCCAGTACTTC. The encoded protein is CSALLTAQETQYF.

This clonotype was seen just once. The J gene is TRBJ2-3, the V gene TRBV3-1; TRBD2 agrees at 8 bases. Germline V gene lookup returns CDR1 LGHDT and CDR2 YNNKEL (reference sequence). V shed 2 bases and J 3 bases; nucleotides not matched to a gene: 7. The length of the CDR3 is 16 residues. This chain's CDR3 is CASSQYSAGGTDTQYF. The CDR3 DNA is TGTGCCAGCAGCCAATATTCTGCGGGAGGTACAGATACGCAGTATTTT.

The gene calls are TRBV2 and TRBJ2-7; D is undetermined. The end of the DNA fits TRBJ2-4 better, so the J call may be wrong. Germline loops: CDR1 SNHLY, CDR2 FYNNEI. The CDR3 sequence is 15 residues long. CDR3: CASSEYLRAKNIQYF. The CDR3 region has the DNA TGTGCCAGCAGTGAATATCTAAGAGCCAAAAACATTCAGTACTTC.

This clonotype has just a few counts. The V and J genes are TRBV12-3 or TRBV12-4 and TRBJ2-7; D is unclear. The CDR3 spans 13 residues. Trimming took off 6 bases at V and 6 bases at J, with 15 bases between the two ends. The CDR3 here is CASSLGSPSEQYF. In DNA, the CDR3 is TGTGCCAGCAGCCTGGGGTCTCCATCCGAGCAGTACTTC.